Listed below are T cell receptor beta chains from one sample, sequenced in a study of T cell changes during pregnancy in multiple sclerosis. Only in-frame clones appear in the TCRdb table, and some are missing; sequencing was by immunoSEQ multiplex PCR. The sample holds 79,000 or so clones, 70% to 90% seen once. The starting material was peripheral blood, obtained before pregnancy. The receptor source for this set is a female donor with multiple sclerosis, enrolled in a pregnancy study. Both conserved end residues are part of each CDR3. A D gene is named only where the DNA matches it firmly. The size field is filled for only some rows; it gives once, few, many or a size class.

j_call d_call clone_size v_call cdr3_aa cdr3_nt
TRBJ2-7 NA NA TRBV11-2 CASSYRRDQYEQYF TGTGCCAGCAGCTATAGGCGGGATCAGTACGAGCAGTACTTC
TRBJ1-6 NA NA TRBV6-1 CASSDRELAPLHF TGTGCCAGCAGTGACCGGGAGTTGGCACCCCTCCACTTT
TRBJ2-4 NA NA TRBV19 CASSIEPKNIQYF TGTGCCAGTAGTATTGAGCCCAAAAACATTCAGTACTTC
TRBJ1-5 TRBD1 NA TRBV19 CASSPDLGRGSYSNQPQHF TGTGCCAGTAGTCCTGACCTGGGCAGGGGGTCTTATAGCAATCAGCCCCAGCATTTT
TRBJ1-4 TRBD1 NA TRBV19 CASSGDRGYEKLFF TGTGCCAGTAGTGGGGACAGGGGTTACGAAAAACTGTTTTTT
TRBJ1-2 NA NA TRBV5-1 CASSGGGRNYGYTF TGCGCCAGCAGCGGCGGGGGTAGGAACTATGGCTACACCTTC
TRBJ2-6 NA NA TRBV27 CASREGSGANVLTF TGTGCCAGCAGGGAGGGGTCAGGGGCCAACGTCCTGACTTTC
TRBJ2-1 NA NA TRBV6-6 CASSYISIYNEQFF TGTGCCAGCAGTTACATTAGCATATACAATGAGCAGTTCTTC
TRBJ1-2 NA NA TRBV11-2 CASSFQLSSDYGYTF TGTGCCAGCAGCTTTCAGTTATCTAGCGACTATGGCTACACCTTC
TRBJ2-3 NA NA TRBV6-1 CASSVQGITDTQYF TGTGCCAGCAGTGTTCAGGGAATCACAGATACGCAGTATTTT
TRBJ2-7 TRBD1 NA TRBV10-2 CASNPTGEVGEQYF TGCGCCAGCAACCCGACAGGGGAGGTTGGCGAGCAGTACTTC
TRBJ2-2 TRBD2 NA TRBV7-2 CASRLAAGELFF TGTGCCAGCAGGCTAGCGGCCGGGGAGCTGTTTTTT
TRBJ1-6 NA NA TRBV19 CASTPLDGGSPLHF TGTGCCAGTACCCCTTTAGACGGCGGGTCACCCCTCCACTTT
TRBJ1-1 TRBD1 NA TRBV6-5 CASSLDRVGTEAFF TGTGCCAGCAGTTTGGACAGGGTGGGAACTGAAGCTTTCTTT
TRBJ1-1 NA NA TRBV28 CASSPGSSNTEAFF TGTGCCAGCAGTCCCGGGTCCTCGAACACTGAAGCTTTCTTT
TRBJ1-2 NA NA TRBV7-2 CASSLGTTGNYGYTF TGTGCCAGCAGCTTAGGGACGACAGGCAACTATGGCTACACCTTC
TRBJ1-1 NA NA TRBV5-4 CASSSGGTNTEAFF TGTGCCAGCAGCTCCGGGGGGACGAACACTGAAGCTTTCTTT
TRBJ2-7 TRBD1 NA TRBV27 CASSFGLLPRDRSYEQYF TGTGCCAGCAGTTTCGGCCTGTTGCCCCGGGACAGAAGCTACGAGCAGTACTTC
TRBJ2-1 TRBD2 NA TRBV19 CASSRGTSPKNEQFF TGTGCCAGTAGTAGGGGGACTAGCCCAAAAAATGAGCAGTTCTTC
TRBJ1-5 NA NA TRBV30 CAWSLGTTGQPQHF TGTGCCTGGTCTTTAGGCACAACGGGACAGCCCCAGCATTTT
TRBJ1-4 TRBD1 NA TRBV2 CASRPGTGIYEKLFF TGTGCCAGCAGACCTGGGACAGGGATATACGAAAAACTGTTTTTT
TRBJ2-7 NA NA TRBV18 CASSLGLSSYEQYF TGTGCCAGCTCACTGGGACTTAGCTCCTACGAGCAGTACTTC
TRBJ2-1 TRBD2 NA TRBV4-1 CASSQDWTSASNEQFF TGCGCCAGCAGCCAAGATTGGACTAGCGCTTCCAATGAGCAGTTCTTC
TRBJ2-2 NA once TRBV7-9 CASSRIGDNTGELFF TGTGCCAGCAGCCGTATAGGGGATAACACCGGGGAGCTGTTTTTT
TRBJ1-5 NA NA TRBV27 CASSLQGPNQPQHF TGTGCCAGCAGTTTACAGGGCCCAAATCAGCCCCAGCATTTT
TRBJ1-1 TRBD1 NA TRBV6-5 CASSYSDRGTTEAFF TGTGCCAGCAGTTACTCGGACAGGGGCACCACTGAAGCTTTCTTT
TRBJ1-5 NA NA TRBV18 CASSPQSKNREAQHF TGTGCCAGCTCACCACAGAGCAAAAATCGAGAGGCCCAGCATTTT
TRBJ1-3 NA NA TRBV7-9 CASSFSRPTGAGNTIYF TGTGCCAGCAGCTTCTCCCGTCCGACAGGTGCTGGAAACACCATATATTTT
TRBJ1-4 TRBD1 NA TRBV4-2 CASSLRIGDRENEKLFF TGTGCCAGCAGCCTGCGAATAGGGGACAGGGAAAATGAAAAACTGTTTTTT
TRBJ2-1 TRBD1 NA TRBV2 CASSEAGTGNFAYNEQFF TGTGCCAGCAGTGAAGCCGGGACAGGGAACTTTGCCTACAATGAGCAGTTCTTC
TRBJ1-2 NA NA TRBV5-1 CASSLAGSGAENYGYTF TGCGCCAGCAGCTTGGCCGGAAGCGGGGCCGAGAACTATGGCTACACCTTC
TRBJ1-1 TRBD1 NA TRBV5-8 CASSLQGPLAEAFF TGTGCCAGCAGCTTACAGGGGCCTTTGGCTGAAGCTTTCTTT
TRBJ2-3 TRBD1 NA TRBV5-8 CASNFQGQGSDTQYF TGTGCCAGCAACTTCCAGGGACAGGGGTCAGATACGCAGTATTTT
TRBJ2-7 TRBD1 NA TRBV10-2 CASRLGQGDEQYF TGCGCCAGCAGGTTAGGACAGGGGGACGAGCAGTACTTC
TRBJ2-1 NA NA TRBV5-6 CASSLGGQDNEQFF TGTGCCAGCAGCTTGGGCGGGCAGGACAATGAGCAGTTCTTC
TRBJ1-4 TRBD1 once TRBV5-1 CASSLRPTTGGINEKLFF TGCGCCAGCAGCTTGCGCCCTACGACAGGGGGGATTAATGAAAAACTGTTTTTT
TRBJ2-5 TRBD1 few TRBV5-4 CASSRDSQETQYF TGTGCCAGCAGCCGGGACAGCCAAGAGACCCAGTACTTC
TRBJ2-7 NA NA TRBV7-6 CASSPAPGGGEQYF TGTGCCAGCAGCCCCGCCCCGGGGGGCGGCGAGCAGTACTTC
TRBJ2-7 TRBD2 NA TRBV6-4 CASSPLRLAGTYEQYF TGTGCCAGCAGCCCTTTAAGACTAGCGGGCACCTACGAGCAGTACTTC
TRBJ2-2 TRBD2 NA TRBV7-9 CASSLDVSGSRFTGELFF TGTGCCAGCAGCTTAGATGTCAGCGGGAGCCGTTTCACCGGGGAGCTGTTTTTT
TRBJ2-7 NA once TRBV11-2 CASSLEGQGLSYEQYF TGTGCCAGCAGCTTAGAGGGCCAGGGGCTCTCCTACGAGCAGTACTTC
TRBJ1-1 NA once TRBV4-2 CASSHPIPGSGREDTEAFF TGTGCCAGCAGCCATCCCATCCCCGGGTCAGGGAGGGAGGACACTGAAGCTTTCTTT
TRBJ1-5 NA NA TRBV7-9 CASSLEGQGNQPQHF TGTGCCAGCAGCTTAGAGGGACAAGGTAATCAGCCCCAGCATTTT
TRBJ1-1 NA NA TRBV5-4 CASSGGKNTEAFF TGTGCCAGCAGCGGGGGGAAAAACACTGAAGCTTTCTTT
TRBJ1-3 TRBD1 NA TRBV19 CASSLRTGGFISGNTIYF TGTGCCAGTAGTCTGAGGACAGGGGGATTTATTTCTGGAAACACCATATATTTT
TRBJ1-1 NA NA TRBV18 CASSPRGVKVTEAFF TGTGCCAGCTCACCACGTGGAGTCAAGGTCACTGAAGCTTTCTTT
TRBJ1-1 NA NA TRBV27 CASSLWGVETEAFF TGTGCCAGCAGTTTATGGGGGGTAGAAACTGAAGCTTTCTTT
TRBJ2-5 TRBD2 NA TRBV4-1 CASSLIVSGLGTQETQYF TGCGCCAGCAGTCTGATCGTTAGCGGGCTAGGGACCCAAGAGACCCAGTACTTC
TRBJ2-5 TRBD1 NA TRBV29-1 CSATGEIWKTQYF TGCAGCGCTACAGGGGAGATTTGGAAGACCCAGTACTTC
TRBJ1-2 NA once TRBV29-1 CSVETAAYGYTF TGCAGCGTTGAAACAGCGGCCTATGGCTACACCTTC
TRBJ2-1 NA NA TRBV5-1 CASSPLPGGDHNEQFF TGCGCCAGCAGCCCTTTACCGGGTGGTGACCACAATGAGCAGTTCTTC
TRBJ1-1 TRBD1 NA TRBV18 CASSPTWDRANTEAFF TGTGCCAGCTCACCGACGTGGGACAGGGCGAACACTGAAGCTTTCTTT
TRBJ2-7 NA NA TRBV21-1 CASSKALSSTAAIYEQYF TGTGCCAGCAGCAAAGCTCTTTCGTCGACAGCCGCAATCTACGAGCAGTACTTC
TRBJ2-3 TRBD2 few TRBV19 CASSMKIVVAGGPRGVDTQYF TGTGCCAGTAGTATGAAAATAGTGGTAGCGGGAGGGCCCAGGGGAGTAGATACGCAGTATTTT
TRBJ2-7 TRBD1 NA TRBV5-1 CASSLGQGYGEQYF TGCGCCAGCAGCTTGGGACAGGGGTATGGCGAGCAGTACTTC
TRBJ1-1 NA few TRBV7-9 CASSFSRDTEAFF TGTGCCAGCAGCTTTTCCAGGGACACTGAAGCTTTCTTT
TRBJ2-3 NA NA TRBV18 CASSPPYRADTQYF TGTGCCAGCTCACCACCTTATAGAGCAGATACGCAGTATTTT
TRBJ2-1 TRBD2 few TRBV11-3 CASSLDQGGSSVHNEQFF TGTGCCAGCAGCTTAGACCAGGGCGGGAGTAGCGTACACAATGAGCAGTTCTTC
TRBJ2-7 NA NA TRBV30 CARYPTYYEQYF TGTGCCAGGTATCCGACATATTACGAGCAGTACTTC